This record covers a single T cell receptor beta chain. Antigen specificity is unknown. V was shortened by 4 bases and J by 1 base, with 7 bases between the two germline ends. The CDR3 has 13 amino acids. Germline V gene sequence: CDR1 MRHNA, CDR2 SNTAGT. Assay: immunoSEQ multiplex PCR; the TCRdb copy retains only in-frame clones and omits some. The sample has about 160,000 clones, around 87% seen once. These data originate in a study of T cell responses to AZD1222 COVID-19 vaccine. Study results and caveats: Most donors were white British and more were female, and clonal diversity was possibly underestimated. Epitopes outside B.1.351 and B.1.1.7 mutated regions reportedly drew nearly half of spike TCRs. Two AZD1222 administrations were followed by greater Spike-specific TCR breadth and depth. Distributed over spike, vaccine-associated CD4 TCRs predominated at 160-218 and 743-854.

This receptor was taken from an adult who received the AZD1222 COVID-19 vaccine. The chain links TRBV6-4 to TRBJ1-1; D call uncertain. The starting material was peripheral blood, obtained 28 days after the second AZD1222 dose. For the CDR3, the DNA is TGTGCCAGCAGTGTGTGGGAGAACACTGAAGCTTTCTTT. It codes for CASSVWENTEAFF.